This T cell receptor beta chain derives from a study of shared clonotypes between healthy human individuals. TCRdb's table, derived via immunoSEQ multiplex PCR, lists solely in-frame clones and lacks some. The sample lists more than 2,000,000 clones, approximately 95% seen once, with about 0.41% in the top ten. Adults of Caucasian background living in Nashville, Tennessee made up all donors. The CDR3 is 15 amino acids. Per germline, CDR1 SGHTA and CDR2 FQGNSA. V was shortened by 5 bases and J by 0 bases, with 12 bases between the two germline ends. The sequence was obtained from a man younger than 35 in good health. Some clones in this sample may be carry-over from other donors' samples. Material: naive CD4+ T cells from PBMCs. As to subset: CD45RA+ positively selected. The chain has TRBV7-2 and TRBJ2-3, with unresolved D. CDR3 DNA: TGTGCCAGCAGCCCGAGCAGGCAAAGCACAGATACGCAGTATTTT. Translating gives CASSPSRQSTDTQYF.